Reported below is one T cell receptor beta chain. The antigen remains undetermined. Documented time point: after dendritic cell vaccination, including at tumor progression/relapse. None of the glioblastoma patients had an isocitrate dehydrogenase mutation. The record originates from a study of glioma-infiltrating T cells after dendritic cell vaccination. Overall study findings and caveats: TCR clonality showed no direct relationship with survival.

The primer mix had 60 V beta and 13 J beta primers. Generated by immunoSEQ multiplex PCR, the TCRdb table keeps only in-frame clones and is missing some. The table lists more than 95,000 clones, around 80% of them singletons. CDR1 and CDR2 from the germline V gene are SGHRS and YFSETQ. The CDR3 consists of 14 residues. The V end lost 1 base, the J end lost 4 bases, and 11 bases lay between the germline ends. The material was blood, obtained after dendritic cell vaccination. This chain joins TRBV5-1 and TRBJ1-2; maybe TRBD1 (6 bases). The receptor comes from a human donor with glioblastoma. CDR3 loop: CASSLRGASYGYTF. In DNA form, the CDR3 reads TGCGCCAGCAGCTTGCGGGGGGCCAGCTATGGCTACACCTTC.